These 23 T cell receptor beta chains were sequenced from one sample in a study of shared clonotypes between healthy human individuals. Sequenced by immunoSEQ multiplex PCR; TCRdb stores in-frame clones only, minus some. This table has about 700,000 clones, about 74% appearing once. Source material: memory CD4+ T cells sorted from blood. Stated subset: CD45RA-negative fraction. The receptors were sampled from a young woman in good health.

The chain employs TRBV28 and TRBJ2-1; TRBD1 is a possible D gene (6 bases). The CDR3 runs to 15 residues. The germline V and J ends were trimmed by 8 bases and 3 bases, with 17 bases remaining between them. Per germline, CDR1 MDHEN and CDR2 SYDVKM. The CDR3 DNA sequence: TGTGCCAGCGGAACAGGGACGCCCTACTACAATGAGCAGTTCTTC. This encodes CASGTGTPYYNEQFF. The whole variable domain, filled in from reference TRBV28 and TRBJ2-1, reads DVKVTQSSRYLVKRTGEKVFLECVQDMDHENMFWYRQDPGLGLRLIYFSYDVKMKEKGDIPEGYSVSREKKERFSLILESASTNQTSMYLCASGTGTPYYNEQFFGPGTRLTVL.

This clone was detected only a few times. V usage is TRBV11-3 and J usage is TRBJ2-3; 7 nucleotides align to TRBD1. This CDR3 comprises 13 residues. Germline values: CDR1 SGHNT, CDR2 YENEEA. The ends lost 5 bases at V and 3 bases at J; junction bases unmatched: 2. The CDR3 nucleotides read TGTGCCAGCAGCCAGGGACAGACAGATACGCAGTATTTT. The encoded protein is CASSQGQTDTQYF.

The chain links TRBV6-5 to TRBJ2-5; 13 positions match TRBD2. Germline V CDR1 and CDR2: MNHEY, SVGAGI. The V gene end was trimmed by 5 bases and the J gene end by 4 bases; junction bases not matched to a gene: 4. The CDR3 spans 15 residues. CDR3 in amino acids: CASSGLAGARETQYF. CDR3 in DNA: TGTGCCAGCAGTGGACTAGCGGGAGCACGAGAGACCCAGTACTTC.

This chain links TRBV18 with TRBJ2-7; 8 bases align to TRBD1. The J segment lost 4 bases and the V segment lost 3 bases, leaving 11 bases of the junction unmatched. Looked up from germline, CDR1 is KGHSH and CDR2 is LQKENI. The CDR3 is 16 residues long. CDR3 sequence reads: CASSPFDGTGVYEQYF. The DNA for the CDR3 is TGTGCCAGCTCACCGTTCGACGGGACAGGAGTGTACGAGCAGTACTTC.

This chain connects TRBV10-2 to TRBJ2-7, with D perhaps assigned TRBD1 or TRBD2 (5 bases each). CDR1 is WSHSY and CDR2 is SAAADI in the germline V gene. Trimming took off 6 bases at V and 4 bases at J, with 16 bases between the two ends. The CDR3 totals 14 residues. The CDR3 is CASRSGTARYEQYF. The CDR3 DNA reads as TGCGCCAGCAGATCCGGGACCGCCCGATACGAGCAGTACTTC.

The V and J genes are TRBV19 and TRBJ2-7, with 12 positions matching TRBD2. The CDR3 has 15 residues. Germline CDR1 reads LNHDA; CDR2 reads SQIVND (reference sequence). V was clipped by 5 bases and J by 7 bases; unmatched bases: 9. In DNA form, the CDR3 reads TGTGCCAGTAGTTTGAGACTAGCGGGAGAAGGGGAGCAGTACTTC. Protein sequence: CASSLRLAGEGEQYF.

The V call is TRBV2, the J call TRBJ1-5, with 8 bases matching TRBD1. CDR3 length equals 15 residues. The V gene end was trimmed by 6 bases and the J gene end by 4 bases; junction bases not matched to a gene: 8. The germline V gene encodes CDR1 SNHLY and CDR2 FYNNEI. Here the CDR3 reads CASRPGGMGNQPQHF. CDR3 nucleotide sequence: TGTGCCAGCAGGCCAGGGGGCATGGGAAATCAGCCCCAGCATTTT.

This CDR3 is CASSRLWGSDRTTYEQYF. CDR3 nucleotides: TGCGCCAGCAGCCGATTGTGGGGGTCGGACAGGACTACCTACGAGCAGTACTTC. V gene TRBV5-1 combines with J gene TRBJ2-7; the D gene is possibly TRBD1 (7 bases). Trimming pared 4 bases from V and 2 bases from J, leaving 25 bases between. The CDR3 spans 18 residues. Germline V lookup: CDR1 SGHRS, CDR2 YFSETQ.

As concerns this clone: Other DNA sequences in this sample translate to the same CDR3. This chain connects TRBV20-1 to TRBJ2-7; D remains ambiguous. The germline V and J ends were trimmed by 5 bases and 3 bases, with 8 bases remaining between them. The CDR3 loop spans 11 amino acids. The germline CDR1 and CDR2 sequences are DFQATT and SNEGSKA (reference sequence). The CDR3 region has the DNA TGCAGTGCTTCCGGCCACTACGAGCAGTACTTC. This encodes CSASGHYEQYF.

V and J are TRBV18 and TRBJ2-7; 9 bases are shared with TRBD1. V lost 2 bases to trimming and J lost 5 bases; unmatched junction nucleotides: 1. CDR1 is KGHSH, CDR2 LQKENI, per germline. The CDR3 runs to 13 residues. This CDR3 reads CASSPTGGNEQYF. CDR3 bases: TGTGCCAGCTCACCAACAGGGGGCAACGAGCAGTACTTC.

The V and J genes are TRBV7-9 and TRBJ2-7; D perhaps matches TRBD1 (6 bases). The CDR3 runs 14 residues. Deletions cut 5 bases from V and 7 bases from J, with 18 bases between. The germline V gene has CDR1 SEHNR and CDR2 FQNEAQ (reference sequence). This chain's CDR3 is CASSARTASEEQYF. Written as DNA, the CDR3 is TGTGCCAGCAGCGCCCGGACAGCCTCGGAGGAGCAGTACTTC.

Notes on this clone: Being one base from a much bigger clone, this may be a read error. Other DNA variants within this sample encode the same CDR3. This chain connects TRBV5-1 to TRBJ2-1; the D is unclear. The V and J ends lost 0 bases and 1 base respectively, with 8 bases between them. Germline loops: CDR1 SGHRS, CDR2 YFSETQ. CDR3 length: 15 amino acids. Here the CDR3 reads CASSLDSYSYNEQFF. The CDR3 coding sequence is TGCGCCAGCAGCTTGGACTCCTATTCCTACAATGAGCAGTTCTTC. Supplemented by reference TRBV5-1 and TRBJ2-1, the full variable domain reads KAGVTQTPRYLIKTRGQQVTLSCSPISGHRSVSWYQQTPGQGLQFLFEYFSETQRNKGNFPGRFSGRQFSNSRSEMNVSTLELGDSALYLCASSLDSYSYNEQFFGPGTRLTVL.

This clone was observed a few times. This CDR3 reads CASSQALAGGRLLYEQYF. In DNA form, the CDR3 reads TGTGCCAGCAGCCAAGCCCTAGCGGGAGGGCGACTACTATACGAGCAGTACTTC. J is TRBJ2-7 and V is TRBV4-2; TRBD2 agrees at 12 bases. The V segment lost 1 base and the J segment 4 bases; nucleotides outside the gene matches: 11. This CDR3 is 18 amino acids long. Germline V CDR1 and CDR2: LGHNA, YNFKEQ.

The rearrangement joins TRBV30 to TRBJ1-5; D is unclear. The CDR3 covers 14 residues. V lost 1 base to trimming and J lost 1 base, with 8 bases between them. Germline assignment: CDR1 GTSNPN and CDR2 SVGIG (reference sequence). The CDR3: CAWSGVLSNQPQHF. CDR3 DNA sequence: TGTGCCTGGAGTGGGGTATTAAGCAATCAGCCCCAGCATTTT.

The chain is built from TRBV5-1 and TRBJ2-1, with 11 bases identical to TRBD2. Per germline, CDR1 SGHRS and CDR2 YFSETQ. The CDR3 totals 19 residues. J gave up 0 bases and V 3 bases, and 11 bases lay outside the gene matches. This CDR3 is CASSSRPLAGGSSYNEQFF. CDR3 nucleotides: TGCGCCAGCAGCTCTAGGCCCCTAGCGGGGGGTAGCTCCTACAATGAGCAGTTCTTC.

The chain is built from TRBV30 and TRBJ1-2; tentative D call: TRBD1 (5 bases). V was cut by 2 bases and J by 2 bases, with 12 bases left in between. CDR1 GTSNPN and CDR2 SVGIG come from the germline V gene (reference sequence). This CDR3 spans 14 amino acids. CDR3 nucleotide sequence: TGTGCCTGGAGTCCTTGGACACCAAACTATGGCTACACCTTC. Protein sequence: CAWSPWTPNYGYTF.

In this sample, this clone turned up a few times. The V gene is TRBV7-9, the J gene TRBJ2-5, with TRBD1 matching 9 bases. CDR3 size: 16 residues. The V gene's germline CDR1 is SEHNR and CDR2 FQNEAQ (reference sequence). The J segment lost 1 base and the V segment lost 1 base, leaving 4 bases of the junction unmatched. The CDR3 here is CASSLGTGAPQETQYF. Written as DNA, the CDR3 is TGTGCCAGCAGCTTAGGGACAGGGGCCCCCCAAGAGACCCAGTACTTC.

V gene TRBV9 combines with J gene TRBJ2-3; D not certain. Germline V gene lookup returns CDR1 SGDLS and CDR2 YYNGEE. CDR3 size: 15 residues. Trimming took off 4 bases at V and 2 bases at J, with 14 bases between the two ends. The CDR3 sequence is CASSNRGYITDTQYF. The CDR3 DNA is TGTGCCAGCAGCAATAGAGGTTATATCACAGATACGCAGTATTTT.

This clone was counted a single time. The chain couples TRBV2 to TRBJ1-2; weak D call: TRBD1 (5 bases). The CDR3 contains 14 residues. Germline CDR1 and CDR2: SNHLY and FYNNEI. Trimming removed 3 bases at V and 3 bases at J, with 11 bases between. In DNA form, the CDR3 reads TGTGCCAGCAGTGAGCGAAGGGGCGACTATGGCTACACCTTC. Protein: CASSERRGDYGYTF. Combining the CDR3 with reference TRBV2 and TRBJ1-2 gives the whole variable domain EPEVTQTPSHQVTQMGQEVILRCVPISNHLYFYWYRQILGQKVEFLVSFYNNEISEKSEIFDDQFSVERPDGSNFTLKIRSTKLEDSAMYFCASSERRGDYGYTFGSGTRLTVV.

The chain combines TRBV15 with TRBJ1-2, with D possibly being TRBD1 (5 bases). The CDR3 is 17 residues long. Between the trimmed V and J ends, which lost 5 bases and 2 bases, there was a span of 21 bases. Germline values: CDR1 LNHNV, CDR2 YYDKDF (reference sequence). CDR3 nucleotide sequence: TGTGCCACCAGCGGGGTGAGTCGGACCCACAGGAACTATGGCTACACCTTC. Translation: CATSGVSRTHRNYGYTF.

The chain recombines TRBV2 with TRBJ1-2; 8 bases align to TRBD1. Germline CDR1 reads SNHLY; CDR2 reads FYNNEI. The CDR3 is 12 residues long. The ends lost 8 bases at V and 8 bases at J; junction bases unmatched: 7. CDR3 coding DNA: TGTGCCAGCGATCAGGGGGCGATCGGCTACACCTTC. This encodes CASDQGAIGYTF. Combining the CDR3 with reference TRBV2 and TRBJ1-2 gives the whole variable domain EPEVTQTPSHQVTQMGQEVILRCVPISNHLYFYWYRQILGQKVEFLVSFYNNEISEKSEIFDDQFSVERPDGSNFTLKIRSTKLEDSAMYFCASDQGAIGYTFGSGTRLTVV.

There are a few counts of this clone. The genes are TRBV28 and TRBJ2-7; 9 positions match TRBD2. CDR1 is MDHEN and CDR2 is SYDVKM in the germline V gene. This CDR3 spans 15 amino acids. Trimming cost V 1 base and J 2 bases; bases outside gene matches: 3. The chain's CDR3 is CASSLLLAGTYEQYF. Written as DNA, the CDR3 is TGTGCCAGCAGTTTATTGCTAGCGGGAACCTACGAGCAGTACTTC. Drawing the rest from reference TRBV28 and TRBJ2-7, the complete variable domain is DVKVTQSSRYLVKRTGEKVFLECVQDMDHENMFWYRQDPGLGLRLIYFSYDVKMKEKGDIPEGYSVSREKKERFSLILESASTNQTSMYLCASSLLLAGTYEQYFGPGTRLTVT.

A few counts support this clone. This CDR3 is also generated by other DNA sequences in the sample. The rearrangement uses TRBV27 and TRBJ2-7; D remains ambiguous. Germline CDR1 MNHEY, CDR2 SMNVEV (reference sequence). V was shortened by 5 bases and J by 3 bases, with 11 bases between the two germline ends. The CDR3 runs to 13 residues. The CDR3 DNA follows: TGTGCCAGCAGTCCCCTCGACAACTACGAGCAGTACTTC. Translating it yields CASSPLDNYEQYF.